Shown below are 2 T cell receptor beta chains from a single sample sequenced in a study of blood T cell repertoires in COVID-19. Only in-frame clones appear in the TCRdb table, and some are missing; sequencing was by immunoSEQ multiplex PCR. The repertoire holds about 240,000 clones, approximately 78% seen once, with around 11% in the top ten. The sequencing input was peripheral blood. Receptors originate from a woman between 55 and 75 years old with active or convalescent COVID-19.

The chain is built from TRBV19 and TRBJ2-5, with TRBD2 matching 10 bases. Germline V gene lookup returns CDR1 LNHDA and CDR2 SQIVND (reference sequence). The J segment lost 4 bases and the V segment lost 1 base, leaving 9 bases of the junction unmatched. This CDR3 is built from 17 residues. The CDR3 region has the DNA TGTGCCAGTAGTATAGGGCTAGCGGGGGCCCCCCGAGAGACCCAGTACTTC. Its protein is CASSIGLAGAPRETQYF.

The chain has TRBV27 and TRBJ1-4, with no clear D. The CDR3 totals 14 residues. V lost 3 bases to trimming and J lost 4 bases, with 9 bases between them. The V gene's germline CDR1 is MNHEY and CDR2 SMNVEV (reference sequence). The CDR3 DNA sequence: TGTGCCAGCAGTTTCAGGCGGGTTAATGAAAAACTGTTTTTT. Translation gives CASSFRRVNEKLFF.